The source of this T cell receptor beta chain is a study of cytomegalovirus exposure and HLA in healthy donors. Data came from immunoSEQ multiplex PCR; TCRdb stores just in-frame clones and leaves some out. The sample has about 110,000 clones, about 85% seen once. Trimming took off 2 bases at V and 0 bases at J, with 6 bases between the two ends. This CDR3 is 15 amino acids long. Looked up from germline, CDR1 is SGHRS and CDR2 is YFSETQ. The sequence derives from a woman aged 18-35 years in good health and CMV-seronegative. The specimen sequenced was PBMCs. This rearrangement joins TRBV5-1 to TRBJ2-6; no clear D gene. The CDR3: CASSFQISGANVLTF. The CDR3 DNA follows: TGCGCCAGCAGCTTCCAGATCTCTGGGGCCAACGTCCTGACTTTC.